This TCR beta chain was identified during a study of PD-L1 blockade in urothelial cancer. As for the study in general: Blood gave a median about 150,000 T cells.

The V gene's germline CDR1 is SGHNT and CDR2 YENEEA. CDR3 length: 16 amino acids. After removal of 3 bases from V and 1 base from J, the junction contained 3 bases not matched to a gene. This table comes from immunoSEQ multiplex PCR, and its TCRdb copy is limited to in-frame clones, with some not included. This table has tens of thousands of clones, about four fifths appearing once. This clone was counted between two and nine times. The TCR sequence derives from a man between 65 and 85 years old with urothelial cancer. The sequencing here drew on PBMCs, taken around atezolizumab (anti-PD-L1) treatment. The V gene is TRBV11-3, the J gene TRBJ2-3; 11 bases match TRBD2. The CDR3 loop reads CASSLETSGGTDTQYF. CDR3 nucleotides: TGTGCCAGCAGCTTGGAGACTAGCGGGGGCACAGATACGCAGTATTTT.